These 14 T cell receptor beta chains share one sample of origin, sequenced in a study of blood T cells in healthy people across ages. It was with a sample-barcoded 5' primer and a J-beta primer mix that a second PCR of about 6 to 11 cycles was run. MiXCR was run by TCRdb on the 5' RACE reads, yielding one entry per CDR3 protein. The repertoire has approximately 810,000 distinct CDR3 sequences, less than 35% of them found once; the top ten carry roughly 17%. The material sequenced was blood. The origin of the receptors is a woman of 80 years or more in good health.

The chain is built from TRBV20-1 and TRBJ2-3, with D unclear. There are 13 residues in the CDR3. The germline V and J ends were trimmed by 8 bases and 0 bases, with 12 bases remaining between them. CDR1 is DFQATT and CDR2 is SNEGSKA in the germline V gene (reference sequence). This CDR3 is CSSRESSTDTQYF. The CDR3 DNA reads as TGCAGTTCCCGAGAGTCGAGCACAGATACGCAGTATTTT.

This clonotype was counted between two and nine times. The chain combines TRBV5-6 with TRBJ2-3; 10 nucleotides line up with TRBD2. Germline CDR1 is SGHDT and CDR2 is YYEEEE. Trimming removed 1 base from V and 2 bases from J; junction bases left unmatched: 4. The CDR3 spans 16 residues. Here the CDR3 DNA reads TGTGCCAGCAGCTTGAAAGCGGGGGGGTTCACAGATACGCAGTATTTT. This gives the protein CASSLKAGGFTDTQYF.

The CDR3 nucleotides read TGTGCCAGCAGTTTAGCGAGCGCAGACGAGCAGTACTTC. It encodes CASSLASADEQYF. V is TRBV12-3 or TRBV12-4 and J is TRBJ2-5, with D unresolved. The J call is doubtful: the DNA matches TRBJ2-7 better. The CDR3 is made up of 13 amino acids.

A note on this clonotype: At one boundary the junction diverges from the germline segment, which might be a read error. The chain has TRBV5-4 and TRBJ2-5; perhaps TRBD1 as D (6 bases). In germline, CDR1 is SGHNT, CDR2 YYREEE (reference sequence). The CDR3 sequence is 14 residues long. Written as DNA, the CDR3 is TGCGCCAGCAGCCCCTTGGGGGCCGGGGAGACCCAGTACTTC. Translation gives CASSPLGAGETQYF.

The chain carries TRBV7-2 and TRBJ1-2; D is ambiguous. Germline V lookup: CDR1 SGHTA, CDR2 FQGNSA. V was clipped by 5 bases and J by 3 bases, with 10 bases between them. The CDR3 runs to 13 residues. The CDR3 loop reads CASSEGPDYGYTF. The CDR3 nucleotides are TGTGCCAGCAGCGAAGGACCGGACTATGGCTACACCTTC.

The chain recombines TRBV24-1 with TRBJ2-2; weak D call: TRBD1 (5 bases). V lost 4 bases to trimming and J lost 0 bases, with 14 bases between them. This CDR3 has 17 amino acids. Germline CDR1 KGHDR, CDR2 SFDVKD. The CDR3: CATSDTLTVSNTGELFF. CDR3 sequence (DNA): TGTGCCACCAGTGACACACTGACAGTTTCGAACACCGGGGAGCTGTTTTTT.

The chain carries TRBV11-2 and TRBJ1-4, with D unclear. V lost 5 bases and J lost 6, with 13 bases in between. Germline V gives CDR1 SGHAT, CDR2 FQNNGV. This CDR3 is built from 14 residues. For the CDR3, the DNA is TGTGCCAGCAGCCCCGGGGTGCGATATGAAAAACTGTTTTTT. Encoded protein: CASSPGVRYEKLFF.

This clonotype was counted at least ten times. The chain has TRBV20-1 and TRBJ1-5, with 8 bases that match TRBD1. The V gene's germline CDR1 is DFQATT and CDR2 SNEGSKA (reference sequence). The CDR3 has 15 residues. V lost 1 base to trimming and J lost 5 bases; unmatched junction nucleotides: 7. CDR3 sequence reads: CSARVPDRGHQPQHF. CDR3 nucleotide sequence: TGCAGTGCTAGAGTACCCGACAGGGGACATCAGCCCCAGCATTTT.

This clonotype has at least ten counts. V gene TRBV7-9 combines with J gene TRBJ1-2; no definite D call. The CDR3 totals 11 residues. Trimming stripped 8 bases from V and 5 bases from J, with 9 bases between. CDR1 is SEHNR, CDR2 FQNEAQ, per germline (reference sequence). CDR3 region: CASRRAYGYTF. The CDR3 bases are TGTGCCAGCCGACGGGCGTATGGCTACACCTTC.

The genes are TRBV7-2 and TRBJ1-5, with D possibly matching TRBD1 (5 bases). Germline loops: CDR1 SGHTA, CDR2 FQGNSA. V was cut by 5 bases and J by 5 bases, with 19 bases left in between. The CDR3 runs 16 residues. The CDR3 DNA sequence: TGTGCCAGCAGCCCACGACTTCGGGGAGGGGATCAGCCCCAGCATTTT. This encodes CASSPRLRGGDQPQHF.

This clonotype was counted only a few times. J is TRBJ1-4 and V is TRBV5-6, with D perhaps TRBD1 (6 bases). V lost 5 bases to trimming and J lost 8 bases, with 16 bases between them. Looked up from germline, CDR1 is SGHDT and CDR2 is YYEEEE. CDR3 length: 14 residues. CDR3 bases: TGTGCCAGCAGTTCGGAACAGGGAATCGAAAAACTGTTTTTT. It specifies CASSSEQGIEKLFF.

This clonotype has at least ten counts. V and J are TRBV25-1 and TRBJ1-2, with a weak D call TRBD1 (6 bases). Germline V gene data show CDR1 as MGHDK and CDR2 as SYGVNS. CDR3 size: 13 residues. V lost 6 bases, J lost 2 bases, and 10 bases lay in between. The CDR3 region has the DNA TGTGCCAGCAGAACCGGGGGCAACTATGGCTACACCTTC. Translated: CASRTGGNYGYTF.

This chain connects TRBV6-2 or TRBV6-3 to TRBJ1-1; D uncertain. The CDR3 sequence is 13 residues long. Trimming shortened V by 5 bases and J by 10 bases, and 17 bases separated the two germline ends. Looked up from germline, CDR1 is MNHEY and CDR2 is SVGEGT. The CDR3 reads CASSRAHPLVAFF. For the CDR3, the DNA is TGTGCCAGCAGTCGGGCCCACCCCCTGGTAGCTTTCTTT.

This clonotype was detected a few times. The chain couples TRBV12-3 or TRBV12-4 to TRBJ1-2; 9 bases align to TRBD1. J lost 9 bases, V lost 5 bases, and 7 bases had no gene match. The CDR3 has 13 residues. The DNA for the CDR3 is TGTGCCAGCAGTCCCGGACAGGGGTTTAGCTACACCTTC. Residues: CASSPGQGFSYTF.